This T cell receptor (beta chain) was recorded in a study of regulatory T cells in long-lasting Graves disease. Study summary: Patients newly diagnosed with Graves' had been on antithyroid drugs for under 3 months. Study conclusions and caveats: Blood alone, not thyroid tissue, was studied.

Trimming took 0 bases from V and 6 from J, leaving 11 bases between them. The CDR3 is 14 amino acids. The germline V gene encodes CDR1 ENHRY and CDR2 SYGVKD. The sample's time point: newly diagnosed GD, antithyroid drugs for less than 3 months. The TCR library used RNA extracted from PBMCs. Diagnoses of Graves' disease were made by American Thyroid Association guidelines. With regard to this clonotype: As yet, its antigen is unknown.

Construction of TCR beta libraries relied on iRepertoire HTBI primers and on Arm-PCR targeting CDR3 regions. The authors' processing: Identification of gene segments yielded 60 to 80 TRBV and 14 TRBJ across samples. TCRdb fed the multiplex PCR reads into MiXCR, producing one record per CDR3 protein. The V and J calls reflect TCRdb's pipeline rather than the authors' work. The table includes roughly 380,000 distinct CDR3 sequences, about 14% detected once. The V gene is TRBV10-3, the J gene TRBJ1-1; no definite D call. The sequenced sample was peripheral blood mononuclear cells (PBMCs), obtained at new diagnosis, from a patient treated with antithyroid drugs. The TCR sequence derives from a female donor with Graves disease. The CDR3 DNA follows: TGTGCCATCAGTGAGTCGGTCAGGATAGCTGAAGCTTTCTTT. Protein sequence: CAISESVRIAEAFF.